This T cell receptor (beta chain) stems from a study of T cell responses to AZD1222 COVID-19 vaccine. Assay used: immunoSEQ multiplex PCR; TCRdb lists only in-frame clones, some missing. The repertoire holds 90,000 to 100,000 clones, almost 90% seen once, with 15% to 20% in the top ten. The sequencing here drew on peripheral blood, taken 28 days after the second AZD1222 dose. This clonotype originated in an adult who received the AZD1222 COVID-19 vaccine.

For the CDR3, the DNA is TGTGCCAGCAGCTTAATGGCGGGGTCCCAAATATACAATGAGCAGTTCTTC. Translation: CASSLMAGSQIYNEQFF. The V and J genes are TRBV7-3 and TRBJ2-1; a possible D gene is TRBD2 (6 bases). The CDR3 spans 17 residues. Germline CDR1 and CDR2: SGHTA and FQGTGA. Deletions cut 1 base from V and 4 bases from J, with 17 bases between.